This T cell receptor (beta chain) was sequenced in a study of OX40 agonist ivuxolimab in advanced cancers. Study summary: Ivuxolimab is a fully human IgG2 antibody that activates OX40 (CD134).

Study-wide results and caveats: Dosing at 0.1 to 3.0 mg/kg was accompanied by clonal expansion of CD4+ and CD8+ blood T cells by week 6.

TCRdb's copy holds only in-frame clones and misses some; the assay was immunoSEQ multiplex PCR. This sample yields some 140,000 clones, of which over 75% are seen a single time; 0.95% to 1.4% belongs to the top ten. Germline CDR1 MDHEN, CDR2 SYDVKM. The CDR3 length is 14 residues. Trimming pared 4 bases from V and 4 bases from J, leaving 14 bases between. About this clone: The antigen remains unidentified.

Systemic immunosuppression or autoimmune disease history was grounds to exclude patients. Blood sampling took place at baseline, cycle 4 day 1, and cycle 7 day 1. The receptor's source is an adult with an advanced solid tumor such as melanoma, head and neck, liver or kidney cancer. The rearrangement links TRBV28 to TRBJ2-7, with D perhaps TRBD1 (7 bases). The sample was CD4+ or CD8+ T cells sorted from blood, taken in a trial of the OX40 agonist ivuxolimab. CDR3 loop: CASSSGGSQYEQYF. Here the CDR3 DNA reads TGTGCCAGCAGTTCAGGGGGGTCCCAATACGAGCAGTACTTC.